Listed below are T cell receptor beta chains from one sample, sequenced in a study of T cell responses to AZD1222 COVID-19 vaccine. Method: immunoSEQ multiplex PCR; TCRdb's copy keeps in-frame clones and lacks some. The sample holds around 150,000 clones, 90% to 95% seen once. This sample comprised peripheral blood, obtained 28 days after the second AZD1222 dose. The receptors were sampled from an adult who received the AZD1222 COVID-19 vaccine. CDR3s include the opening cysteine and the closing phenylalanine or tryptophan. The order of the fields is V gene, D gene, clone size, J gene, CDR3 DNA, CDR3 protein. The D gene is left open where the match is weak. Size values are once, few and many counts, or a class for expanded clones, and some rows have none.

TRBV24-1	NA	NA	TRBJ2-3	TGTGCCACCAGTGACGGGGACACTACTAGCACAGATACGCAGTATTTT	CATSDGDTTSTDTQYF
TRBV11-2	TRBD2	NA	TRBJ2-5	TGTGCCAGCAGCCCACCTCGACTAGCGGGGGGGTCCTGGGAGACCCAGTACTTC	CASSPPRLAGGSWETQYF
TRBV5-1	NA	few	TRBJ2-1	TGCGCCAGCAGCTTGGGGACCTCGGATGAGCAGTTCTTC	CASSLGTSDEQFF
TRBV6-5	NA	NA	TRBJ1-1	TGTGCCAGCAGCCGAGGAGTGGACACTGAAGCTTTCTTT	CASSRGVDTEAFF
TRBV10-3	TRBD2	NA	TRBJ2-1	TGTGCCACCCGGACTAGCGGGACCCACAATGAGCAGTTCTTC	CATRTSGTHNEQFF
TRBV20-1	TRBD2	NA	TRBJ2-3	TGCAGTGCTAGTCCGGGACTAGCGAGAGATACGCAGTATTTT	CSASPGLARDTQYF
TRBV3-1/TRBV3-2	TRBD2	once	TRBJ2-1	TGTGCCAGCAGCGGGCTAGCGGGGGGTGAGCAGTTCTTC	CASSGLAGGEQFF
TRBV11-2	NA	NA	TRBJ1-4	TGTGCCAGCAGCTCCCCGGGCGGGGGCGTTGAAAAACTGTTTTTT	CASSSPGGGVEKLFF
TRBV27	NA	NA	TRBJ1-5	TGTGCCAGCAGGCAGGGCGGTCAGCCCCAGCATTTT	CASRQGGQPQHF
TRBV7-9	NA	NA	TRBJ1-3	TGTGCCAGCAGCTTAGTAGTTTCTGGAAACACCATATATTTT	CASSLVVSGNTIYF
TRBV6-2/TRBV6-3	NA	once	TRBJ1-5	TGTGCCAGCAGTTTTGCCACCGGGACGGGGGGTAATCAGCCCCAGCATTTT	CASSFATGTGGNQPQHF
TRBV6-5	TRBD1	NA	TRBJ1-2	TGTGCCAGCAACCGGGACAGCGTGCGTGGCTACACCTTC	CASNRDSVRGYTF
TRBV10-1	NA	NA	TRBJ1-1	TGCGCCAGCAGTGAGTCTTCATACGAAGCTTTCTTT	CASSESSYEAFF
TRBV6-5	TRBD2	NA	TRBJ2-1	TGTGCCAGCAGTTACGACGGGGGGAATGAGCAGTTCTTC	CASSYDGGNEQFF
TRBV28	NA	NA	TRBJ2-7	TGTGCCAGCAGTTTAAACTCCTACGAGCAGTACTTC	CASSLNSYEQYF
TRBV5-6	NA	NA	TRBJ1-1	TGTGCCAGCAGCTTGGGTGGGAACACTGAAGCTTTCTTT	CASSLGGNTEAFF
TRBV6-6	TRBD2	NA	TRBJ2-1	TGTGCCATCGGTAGCGGGGCAAGCTCCTACAATGAGCAGTTCTTC	CAIGSGASSYNEQFF
TRBV30	NA	NA	TRBJ1-5	TGTGCCTGGAGTGTAGGGGCCTATAGCAATCAGCCCCAGCATTTT	CAWSVGAYSNQPQHF
TRBV18	NA	NA	TRBJ2-7	TGTGCCAGCTCACCAGGGGGCGAGCAGTACTTC	CASSPGGEQYF
TRBV6-1	NA	NA	TRBJ1-2	TGTGCCAGCAGTGCAGGGATTTTAGATCTAGCTAACTATGGCTACACCTTC	CASSAGILDLANYGYTF